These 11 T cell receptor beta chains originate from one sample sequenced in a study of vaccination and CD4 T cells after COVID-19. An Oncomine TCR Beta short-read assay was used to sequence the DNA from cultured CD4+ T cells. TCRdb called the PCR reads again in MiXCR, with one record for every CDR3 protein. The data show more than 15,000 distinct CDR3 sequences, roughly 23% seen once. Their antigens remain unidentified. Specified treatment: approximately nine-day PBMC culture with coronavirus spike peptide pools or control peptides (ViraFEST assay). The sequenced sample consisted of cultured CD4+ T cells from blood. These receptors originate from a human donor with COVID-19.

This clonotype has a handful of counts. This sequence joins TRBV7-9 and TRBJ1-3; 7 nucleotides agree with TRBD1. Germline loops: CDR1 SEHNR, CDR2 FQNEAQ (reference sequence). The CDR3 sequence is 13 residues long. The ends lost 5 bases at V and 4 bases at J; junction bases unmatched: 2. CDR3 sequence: CASSQGQGNTIYF. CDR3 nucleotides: TGTGCCAGCAGCCAGGGACAGGGAAACACCATATATTTT.

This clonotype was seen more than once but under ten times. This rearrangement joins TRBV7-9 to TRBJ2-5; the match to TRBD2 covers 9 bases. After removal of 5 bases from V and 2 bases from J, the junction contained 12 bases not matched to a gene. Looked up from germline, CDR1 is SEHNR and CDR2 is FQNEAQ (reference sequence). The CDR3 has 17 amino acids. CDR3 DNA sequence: TGTGCCAGCAGCCCCATCGTAAGCGGGGGGCTACAAGAGACCCAGTACTTC. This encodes CASSPIVSGGLQETQYF.

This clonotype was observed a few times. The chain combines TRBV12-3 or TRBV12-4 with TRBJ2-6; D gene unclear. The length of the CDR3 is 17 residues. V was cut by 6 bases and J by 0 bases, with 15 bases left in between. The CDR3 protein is CASSRPGLSSGANVLTF. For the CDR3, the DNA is TGTGCCAGCAGCCGCCCTGGCCTGAGCTCTGGGGCCAACGTCCTGACTTTC.

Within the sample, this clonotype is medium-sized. CDR3 loop: CASSLLAPPLDTQYF. The CDR3 nucleotides are TGTGCCAGCAGCTTACTAGCACCTCCTTTGGATACGCAGTATTTT. The J gene is TRBJ2-3, the V gene TRBV7-3; D might be TRBD2 (5 bases). This CDR3 has 15 amino acids. The germline V and J ends were trimmed by 2 bases and 6 bases, with 15 bases remaining between them. The germline gives CDR1 SGHTA, CDR2 FQGTGA.

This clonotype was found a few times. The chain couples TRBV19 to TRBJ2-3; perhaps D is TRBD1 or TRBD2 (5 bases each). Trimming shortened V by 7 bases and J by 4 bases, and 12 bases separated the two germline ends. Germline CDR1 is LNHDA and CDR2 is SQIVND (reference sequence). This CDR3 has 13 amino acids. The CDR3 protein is CASTTGAADTQYF. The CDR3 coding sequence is TGTGCCAGTACAACCGGGGCGGCAGATACGCAGTATTTT.

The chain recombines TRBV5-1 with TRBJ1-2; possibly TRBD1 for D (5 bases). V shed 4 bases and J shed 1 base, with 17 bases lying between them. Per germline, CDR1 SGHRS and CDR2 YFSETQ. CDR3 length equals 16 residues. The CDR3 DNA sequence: TGCGCCAGCAGCCGAACGCCGGGACCGAGTAACTATGGCTACACCTTC. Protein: CASSRTPGPSNYGYTF. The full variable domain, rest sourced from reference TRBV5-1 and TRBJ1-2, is KAGVTQTPRYLIKTRGQQVTLSCSPISGHRSVSWYQQTPGQGLQFLFEYFSETQRNKGNFPGRFSGRQFSNSRSEMNVSTLELGDSALYLCASSRTPGPSNYGYTFGSGTRLTVV.

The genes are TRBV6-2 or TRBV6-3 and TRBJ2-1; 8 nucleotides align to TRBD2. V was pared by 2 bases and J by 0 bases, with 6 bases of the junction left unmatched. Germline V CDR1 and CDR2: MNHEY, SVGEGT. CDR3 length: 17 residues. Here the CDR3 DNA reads TGTGCCAGCAGTTACGAGAGCGGGGGCCTCTCCTACAATGAGCAGTTCTTC. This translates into CASSYESGGLSYNEQFF.

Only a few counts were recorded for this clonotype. CDR3 DNA sequence: TGTGCCAGCAGCAAGGACAGTAACTATGGCTACACCTTC. It codes for CASSKDSNYGYTF. The chain joins TRBV11-2 to TRBJ1-2; possibly TRBD1 for D (6 bases). This CDR3 comprises 13 residues. Trimming removed 5 bases from V and 1 base from J, with 8 bases in between. Germline-derived CDR1 and CDR2 are SGHAT and FQNNGV.

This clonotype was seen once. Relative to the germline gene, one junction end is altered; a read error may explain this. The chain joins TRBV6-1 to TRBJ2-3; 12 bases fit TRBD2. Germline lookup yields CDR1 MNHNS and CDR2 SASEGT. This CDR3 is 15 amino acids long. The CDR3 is CVSSRTSGVADTQYF. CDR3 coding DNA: TGTGTCAGCAGCAGGACTAGCGGGGTGGCAGATACGCAGTATTTT.

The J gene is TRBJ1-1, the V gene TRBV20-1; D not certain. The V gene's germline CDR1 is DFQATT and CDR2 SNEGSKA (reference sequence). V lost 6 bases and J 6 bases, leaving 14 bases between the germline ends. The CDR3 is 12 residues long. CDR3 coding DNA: TGCAGTGCCCTCACCGTATTGGCTGAAGCTTTCTTT. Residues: CSALTVLAEAFF.

CDR3 region: CASSFWTGRETQYF. CDR3 nucleotide sequence: TGTGCCAGCAGCTTCTGGACAGGGCGGGAGACCCAGTACTTC. The rearrangement links TRBV11-1 to TRBJ2-5; 8 nucleotides align to TRBD1. The junction had 5 bases not matched to a gene; V was cut back by 3 bases and J by 5 bases. CDR1 is SGHAT and CDR2 is FQDESV in the germline V gene (reference sequence). The CDR3 totals 14 residues.